The sample holds many counts of the clone carrying this T cell receptor beta chain. Its antigen is unidentified. One junction end disagrees with the germline gene, perhaps due to a read error. MiXCR, run by TCRdb on the 5' RACE reads, gives a single entry per CDR3 protein. Counted here are about 560,000 distinct CDR3 sequences, less than 25% occurring once; the ten biggest clones make up under 8.5%. The sample belongs to a study of T-cell memory formation after mild COVID-19. Study context: TCR clusters mostly belonged to single donors.

Study observations and caveats: Pre-infection memory showed some responding clones, and this suggested that cross-reactive memory joined. CD4/CD8 balance characterized clones contracting day 15 to 85, and CD4+ skew characterized later expanders.

The CDR3 extends over 11 amino acids. Sequencing used PBMCs or a T cell subset sorted from them (not recorded which). This sequence joins TRBV12-3 or TRBV12-4 and TRBJ2-2; D gene unclear. The clonotype originates from an adult woman who had mild COVID-19 (a few samples of this study predate the infection). Cell type and time point are not known. The CDR3 sequence: CASSLRGELFF. The CDR3 DNA is TGCGCCAGCAGCCTTCGAGGGGAGCTGTTTTTT.